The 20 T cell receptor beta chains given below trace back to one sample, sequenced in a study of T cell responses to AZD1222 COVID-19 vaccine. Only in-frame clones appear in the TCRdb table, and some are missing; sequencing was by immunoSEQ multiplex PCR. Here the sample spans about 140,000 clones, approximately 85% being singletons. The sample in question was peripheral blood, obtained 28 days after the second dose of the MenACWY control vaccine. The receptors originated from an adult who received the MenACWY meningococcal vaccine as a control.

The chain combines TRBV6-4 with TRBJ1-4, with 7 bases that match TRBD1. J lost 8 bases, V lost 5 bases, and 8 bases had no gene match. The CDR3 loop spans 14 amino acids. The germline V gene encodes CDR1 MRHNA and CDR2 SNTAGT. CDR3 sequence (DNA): TGTGCCAGCAGTCCGACAGGGTCCGGGGAAAAACTGTTTTTT. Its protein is CASSPTGSGEKLFF.

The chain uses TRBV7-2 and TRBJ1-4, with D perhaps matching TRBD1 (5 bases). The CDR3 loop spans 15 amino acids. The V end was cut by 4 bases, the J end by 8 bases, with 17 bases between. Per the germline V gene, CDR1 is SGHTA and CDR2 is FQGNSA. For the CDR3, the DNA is TGTGCCAGCAGCTCCAGGGCGAGGGGCGAAGAAAAACTGTTTTTT. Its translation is CASSSRARGEEKLFF.

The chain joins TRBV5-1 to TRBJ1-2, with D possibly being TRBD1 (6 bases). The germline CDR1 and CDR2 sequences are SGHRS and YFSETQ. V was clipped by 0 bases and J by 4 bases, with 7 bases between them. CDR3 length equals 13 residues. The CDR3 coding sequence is TGCGCCAGCAGCTTGGACAGGGTCTATGGCTACACCTTC. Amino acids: CASSLDRVYGYTF.

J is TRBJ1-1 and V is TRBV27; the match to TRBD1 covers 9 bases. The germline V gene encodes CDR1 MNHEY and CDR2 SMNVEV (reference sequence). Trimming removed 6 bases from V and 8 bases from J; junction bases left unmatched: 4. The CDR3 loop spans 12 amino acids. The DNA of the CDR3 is TGTGCCAGCAGACGGGGGACAGGGGAAGCTTTCTTT. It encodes CASRRGTGEAFF.

The CDR3 region is CVVPITYNEQFF. The CDR3 nucleotides read TGTGTGGTCCCGATTACCTACAATGAGCAGTTCTTC. The chain couples TRBV12-3 or TRBV12-4 to TRBJ2-1; D is undetermined. There are 12 residues in the CDR3.

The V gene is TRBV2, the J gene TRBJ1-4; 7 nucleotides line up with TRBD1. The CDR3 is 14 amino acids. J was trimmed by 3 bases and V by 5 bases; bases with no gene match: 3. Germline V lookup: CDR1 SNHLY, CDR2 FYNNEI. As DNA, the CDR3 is TGTGCCAGCAGTAAAGGGGGCCCTAATGAAAAACTGTTTTTT. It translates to CASSKGGPNEKLFF.

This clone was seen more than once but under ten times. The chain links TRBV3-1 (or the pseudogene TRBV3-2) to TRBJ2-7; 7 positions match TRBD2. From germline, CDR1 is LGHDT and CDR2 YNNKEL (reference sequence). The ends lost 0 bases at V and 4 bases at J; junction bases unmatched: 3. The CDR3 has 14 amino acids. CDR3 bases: TGTGCCAGCAGCCAAGATCCCGGGGGGTACGAGCAGTACGTC. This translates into CASSQDPGGYEQYV.

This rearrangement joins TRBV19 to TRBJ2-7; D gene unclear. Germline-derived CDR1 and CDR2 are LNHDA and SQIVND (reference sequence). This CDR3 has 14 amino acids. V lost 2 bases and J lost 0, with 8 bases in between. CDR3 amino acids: CASSILGGSYEQYF. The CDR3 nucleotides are TGTGCCAGTAGTATACTTGGCGGCTCCTACGAGCAGTACTTC.

The CDR3 loop reads CASSPGGGWSTEAFF. The CDR3 bases are TGTGCCAGCAGCCCTGGAGGGGGCTGGAGCACTGAAGCTTTCTTT. This chain uses TRBV3-1 (or the pseudogene TRBV3-2) with TRBJ1-1, with 7 positions matching TRBD1. V lost 4 bases to trimming and J lost 4 bases; unmatched junction nucleotides: 9. Germline assignment: CDR1 LGHDT and CDR2 YNNKEL (reference sequence). This CDR3 comprises 15 residues.

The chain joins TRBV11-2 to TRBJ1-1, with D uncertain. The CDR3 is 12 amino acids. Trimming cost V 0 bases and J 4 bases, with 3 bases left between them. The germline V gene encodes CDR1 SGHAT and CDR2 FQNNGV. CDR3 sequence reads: CASSLEFTEAFF. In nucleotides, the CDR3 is TGTGCCAGCAGCTTAGAGTTCACTGAAGCTTTCTTT. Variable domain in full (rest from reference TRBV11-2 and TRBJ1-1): EAGVAQSPRYKIIEKRQSVAFWCNPISGHATLYWYQQILGQGPKLLIQFQNNGVVDDSQLPKDRFSAERLKGVDSTLKIQPAKLEDSAVYLCASSLEFTEAFFGQGTRLTVV.

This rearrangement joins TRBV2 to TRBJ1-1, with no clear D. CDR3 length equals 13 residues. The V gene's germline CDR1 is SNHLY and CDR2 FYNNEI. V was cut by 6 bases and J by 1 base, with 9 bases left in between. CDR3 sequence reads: CASSPRGNTEAFF. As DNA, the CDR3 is TGTGCCAGCAGCCCACGGGGGAACACTGAAGCTTTCTTT.

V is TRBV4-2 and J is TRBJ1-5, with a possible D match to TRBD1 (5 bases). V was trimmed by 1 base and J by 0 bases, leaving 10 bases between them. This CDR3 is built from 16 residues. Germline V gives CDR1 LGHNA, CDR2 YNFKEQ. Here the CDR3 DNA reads TGTGCCAGCAGCCAAGGTACAGGATATAGCAATCAGCCCCAGCATTTT. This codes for CASSQGTGYSNQPQHF.

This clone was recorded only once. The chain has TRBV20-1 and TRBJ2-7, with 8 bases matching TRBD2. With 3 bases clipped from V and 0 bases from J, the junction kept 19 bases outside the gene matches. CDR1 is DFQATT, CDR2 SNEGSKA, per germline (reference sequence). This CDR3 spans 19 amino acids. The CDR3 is CSASATFSGTGTSSYEQYF. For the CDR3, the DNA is TGCAGTGCTAGTGCCACCTTTAGCGGGACCGGTACTAGCTCCTACGAGCAGTACTTC.

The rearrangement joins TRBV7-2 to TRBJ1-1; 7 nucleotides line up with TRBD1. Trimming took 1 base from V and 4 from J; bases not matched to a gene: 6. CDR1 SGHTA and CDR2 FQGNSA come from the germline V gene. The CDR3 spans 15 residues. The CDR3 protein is CASSLGLSGGTEAFF. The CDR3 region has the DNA TGTGCCAGCAGCTTAGGCCTCTCAGGGGGCACTGAAGCTTTCTTT.

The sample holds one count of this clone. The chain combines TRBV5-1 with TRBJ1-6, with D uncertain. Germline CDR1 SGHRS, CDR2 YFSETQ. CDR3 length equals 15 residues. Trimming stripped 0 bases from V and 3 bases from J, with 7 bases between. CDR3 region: CASSLVPGYNSPLHF. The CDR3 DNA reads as TGCGCCAGCAGCTTGGTCCCAGGCTATAATTCACCCCTCCACTTT.

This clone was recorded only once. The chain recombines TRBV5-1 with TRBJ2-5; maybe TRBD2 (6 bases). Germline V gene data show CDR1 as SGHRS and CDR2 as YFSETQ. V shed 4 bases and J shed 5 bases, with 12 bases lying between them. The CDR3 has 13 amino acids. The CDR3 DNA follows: TGCGCCAGCAGCGCCGGGGGTCGGGAGACCCAGTACTTC. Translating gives CASSAGGRETQYF.

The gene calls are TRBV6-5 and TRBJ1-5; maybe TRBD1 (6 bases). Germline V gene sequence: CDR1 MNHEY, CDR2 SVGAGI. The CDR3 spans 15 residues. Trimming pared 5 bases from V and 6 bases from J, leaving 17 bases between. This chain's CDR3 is CASSQSGGAGQPQHF. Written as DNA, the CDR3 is TGTGCCAGCAGTCAATCGGGGGGCGCGGGTCAGCCCCAGCATTTT.

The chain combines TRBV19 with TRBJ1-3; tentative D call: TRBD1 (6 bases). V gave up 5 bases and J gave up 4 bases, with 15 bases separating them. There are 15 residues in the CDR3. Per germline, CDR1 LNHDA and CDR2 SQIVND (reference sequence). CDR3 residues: CASSLGGRGGNTIYF. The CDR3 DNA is TGTGCCAGTAGTCTGGGGGGGCGCGGAGGAAACACCATATATTTT.

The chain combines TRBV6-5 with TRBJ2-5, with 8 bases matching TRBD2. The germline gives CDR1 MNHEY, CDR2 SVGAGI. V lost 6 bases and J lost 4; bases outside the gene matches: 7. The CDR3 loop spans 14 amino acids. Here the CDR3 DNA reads TGTGCCAGCAGGATAGCGGGAATTCGAGAGACCCAGTACTTC. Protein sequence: CASRIAGIRETQYF.

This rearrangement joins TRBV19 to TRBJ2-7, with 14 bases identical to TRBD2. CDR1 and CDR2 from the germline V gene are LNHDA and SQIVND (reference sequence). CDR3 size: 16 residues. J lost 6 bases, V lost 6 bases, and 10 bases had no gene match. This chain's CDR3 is CASRRGTSGSSREQYF. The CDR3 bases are TGTGCCAGTAGGAGAGGGACTAGCGGGAGTAGTCGCGAGCAGTACTTC.